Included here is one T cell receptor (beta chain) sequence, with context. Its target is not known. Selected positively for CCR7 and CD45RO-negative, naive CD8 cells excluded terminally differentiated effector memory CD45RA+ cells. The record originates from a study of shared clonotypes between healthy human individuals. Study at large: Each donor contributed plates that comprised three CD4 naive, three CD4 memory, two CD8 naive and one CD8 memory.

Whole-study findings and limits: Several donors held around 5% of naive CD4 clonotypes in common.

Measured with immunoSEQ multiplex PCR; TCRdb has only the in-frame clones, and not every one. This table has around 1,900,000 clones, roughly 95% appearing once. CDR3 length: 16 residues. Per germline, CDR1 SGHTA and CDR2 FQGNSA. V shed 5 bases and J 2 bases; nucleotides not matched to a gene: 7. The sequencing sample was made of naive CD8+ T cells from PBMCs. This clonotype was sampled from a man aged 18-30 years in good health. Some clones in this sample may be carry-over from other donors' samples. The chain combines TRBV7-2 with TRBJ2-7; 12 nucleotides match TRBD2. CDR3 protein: CASSGALAGGTYEQYF. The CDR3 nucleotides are TGTGCCAGCAGCGGAGCTCTAGCGGGAGGGACCTACGAGCAGTACTTC.